This record looks at one T cell receptor beta chain sequence and its context. The target antigen is unknown. TCRdb keeps only in-frame clones here, not all; method: immunoSEQ multiplex PCR. The table lists around 13,000 clones, approximately 84% of them singletons. The sample is drawn from a study of blood T cell dynamics during melanoma immunotherapy. Study overall: Patients with metastatic melanoma got pembrolizumab or nivolumab-ipilimumab as first-line care. Study findings and constraints: Clones driving repertoire changes may be melanoma-specific or general immune activation.

Germline V gene data show CDR1 as SGHDT and CDR2 as YYEEEE. V was cut by 4 bases and J by 1 base, with 15 bases left in between. The CDR3 is made up of 16 amino acids. Time point described: pre-treatment baseline. Specimen: blood, collected from a patient treated with checkpoint blockade. The sequence was obtained from a human donor with melanoma. The rearrangement joins TRBV5-6 to TRBJ1-5; TRBD1 might be the D (5 bases). The CDR3 DNA reads as TGTGCCAGCAGCCCTTGGGACTATCGGAGCAATCAGCCCCAGCATTTT. The encoded protein is CASSPWDYRSNQPQHF. Combining the CDR3 with reference TRBV5-6 and TRBJ1-5 gives the whole variable domain DAGVTQSPTHLIKTRGQQVTLRCSPKSGHDTVSWYQQALGQGPQFIFQYYEEEERQRGNFPDRFSGHQFPNYSSELNVNALLLGDSALYLCASSPWDYRSNQPQHFGDGTRLSIL.